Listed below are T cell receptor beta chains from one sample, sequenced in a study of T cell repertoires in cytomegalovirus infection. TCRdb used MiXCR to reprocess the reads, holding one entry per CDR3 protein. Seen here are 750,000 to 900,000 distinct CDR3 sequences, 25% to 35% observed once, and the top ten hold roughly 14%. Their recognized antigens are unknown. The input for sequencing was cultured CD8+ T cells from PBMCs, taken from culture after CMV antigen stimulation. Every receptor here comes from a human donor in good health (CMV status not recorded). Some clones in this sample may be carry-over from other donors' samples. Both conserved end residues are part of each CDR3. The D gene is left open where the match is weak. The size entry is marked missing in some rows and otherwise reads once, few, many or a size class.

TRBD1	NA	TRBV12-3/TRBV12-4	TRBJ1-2	CASSSGTGGAGYTF	TGTGCCAGCAGTTCCGGGACAGGGGGCGCCGGCTACACCTTC
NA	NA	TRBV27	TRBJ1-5	CASSLYLAAGDQPQHF	TGTGCCAGCAGTTTATATTTGGCGGCAGGAGATCAGCCCCAGCATTTT
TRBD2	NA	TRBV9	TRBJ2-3	CASSVGAGGQDTQYF	TGTGCCAGCAGCGTAGGGGCGGGGGGGCAAGATACGCAGTATTTT
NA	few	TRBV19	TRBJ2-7	CASSMFDNYEQYF	TGTGCCAGTAGTATGTTCGACAACTACGAGCAGTACTTC
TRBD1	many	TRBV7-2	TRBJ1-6	CASSLPSGTGSSYNSPLHF	TGTGCCAGCAGCCTGCCCTCCGGGACAGGGAGCTCCTATAATTCACCCCTCCACTTT
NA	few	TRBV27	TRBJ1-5	CASSRGLGGDQPQHF	TGTGCCAGCAGTCGTGGACTCGGGGGGGATCAGCCCCAGCATTTT
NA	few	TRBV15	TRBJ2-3	CATSRGRKLISGTDTQYF	TGTGCCACCAGCAGGGGACGGAAACTAATCTCCGGCACAGATACGCAGTATTTT
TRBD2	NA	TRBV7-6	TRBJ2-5	CASSFSSGGAEETQYF	TGTGCCAGCAGCTTTTCTAGCGGGGGGGCTGAGGAGACCCAGTACTTC
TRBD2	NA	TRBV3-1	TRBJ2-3	CASSQDQSGGAVDTQYF	TGTGCCAGCAGCCAAGATCAGAGCGGGGGGGCCGTGGATACGCAGTATTTT
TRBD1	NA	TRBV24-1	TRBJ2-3	CATSELTGGGVDTQYF	TGTGCCACCAGTGAGCTCACAGGGGGCGGCGTAGATACGCAGTATTTT
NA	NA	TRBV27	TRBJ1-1	CASRFGLNTEAFF	TGTGCCAGCAGGTTTGGTCTGAACACTGAAGCTTTCTTT
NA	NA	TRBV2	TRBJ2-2	CASLQGEANTGELFF	TGTGCCAGCCTGCAGGGGGAGGCGAACACCGGGGAGCTGTTTTTT
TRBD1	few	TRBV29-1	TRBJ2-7	CSAMTGTLPYEQYF	TGCAGCGCGATGACAGGGACCCTTCCCTACGAGCAGTACTTC
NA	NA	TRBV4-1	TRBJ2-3	CASSQERSSSTDTQYF	TGCGCCAGCAGCCAAGAAAGGTCCTCCAGCACAGATACGCAGTATTTT
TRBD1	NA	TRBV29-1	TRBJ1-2	CSVVTGANYGYTF	TGCAGCGTCGTGACAGGGGCTAACTATGGCTACACCTTC
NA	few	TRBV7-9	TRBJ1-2	CASRATTGNGYTF	TGTGCCAGCAGGGCCACAACGGGGAATGGCTACACCTTC
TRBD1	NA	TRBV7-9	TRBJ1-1	CASSSSGQGDTEAFF	TGTGCCAGCAGTTCATCCGGACAGGGGGACACTGAAGCTTTCTTT
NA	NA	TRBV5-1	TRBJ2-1	CASSPGQPGVYNEQFF	TGCGCCAGCAGCCCCGGACAACCGGGGGTTTACAATGAGCAGTTCTTC